The clone carrying this T cell receptor (beta chain) was recorded many times. Its specificity is unknown. CDR1 is MGHDK and CDR2 is SYGVNS in the germline V gene. V was shortened by 4 bases and J by 5 bases, with 12 bases between the two germline ends. The CDR3 consists of 13 residues. MiXCR was run by TCRdb on the PCR reads, yielding one entry per CDR3 protein. The top ten clones hold roughly 1.5% of a sample with about 65,000 distinct CDR3 sequences, approximately 17% of them seen once. This sample stems from a study of molecular identifiers for immune sequencing clone quantification. For the study at large: Four of five RNA aliquots from roughly 21,000 or 96,000 naive CD8 T cells were sequenced.

When naive CD8 T cells were sorted, they were gated as CD8+CD4-CCR7+CD45RA+. Findings and limits, study-wide: Sharing of a barcode by identical TCR molecules could cause highly expanded clone sizes to be underestimated. Clones of above 20 RNA copies carried over 98% of effector molecules; in naive cells they carried under 1%.

Input material: naive CD8+ T cells from blood, with Jurkat cell RNA spiked in. The subset is: FACS-sorted CD8+CD4-CCR7+CD45RA+ naive T cells. The chain has TRBV25-1 and TRBJ2-7; D unclear. The TCR sequence derives from a human donor in good health. Some libraries in this study had Jurkat cell RNA spiked in. DNA for the CDR3: TGTGCCAGCAGTGCACTGTTTGAAGACGAGCAGTACTTC. It yields the protein CASSALFEDEQYF.